This TCR beta chain appears in the sequencing data of a study of blood T cell repertoires in COVID-19. Method: immunoSEQ multiplex PCR; TCRdb's copy keeps in-frame clones and lacks some. The sample includes over 200,000 clones, roughly 91% seen only once; the top ten take 0.99%. Trimming pared 0 bases from V and 9 bases from J, leaving 14 bases between. Germline V lookup: CDR1 MGHRA, CDR2 YSYEKL. There are 14 residues in the CDR3. Input material: peripheral blood. The chain combines TRBV4-1 with TRBJ1-2; no clear D gene. The sequence came from a middle-aged woman who had recovered from COVID-19. CDR3 in DNA: TGCGCCAGCAGCCAAGAAAGGTTCGAGAGGCGCTACACCTTC. Protein: CASSQERFERRYTF.